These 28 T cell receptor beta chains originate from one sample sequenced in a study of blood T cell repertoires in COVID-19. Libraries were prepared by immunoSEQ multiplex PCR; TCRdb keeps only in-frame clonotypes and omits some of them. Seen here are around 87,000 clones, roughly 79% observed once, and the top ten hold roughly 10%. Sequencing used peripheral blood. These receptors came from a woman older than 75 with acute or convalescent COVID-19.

The CDR3 DNA is TGTGCCAGCAGCTTAGTGAGGGCAGGGGATGCTTTCTTT. It translates to CASSLVRAGDAFF. The rearrangement links TRBV7-9 to TRBJ1-1, with D perhaps matching TRBD1 (6 bases). The V end was cut by 1 base, the J end by 11 bases, with 14 bases between. CDR1 and CDR2 from the germline V gene are SEHNR and FQNEAQ (reference sequence). This CDR3 spans 13 amino acids.

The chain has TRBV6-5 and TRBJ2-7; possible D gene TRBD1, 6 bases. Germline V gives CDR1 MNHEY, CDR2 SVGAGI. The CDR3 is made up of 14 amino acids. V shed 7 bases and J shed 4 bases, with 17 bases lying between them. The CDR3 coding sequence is TGTGCCAGCACAACGGGAACAGGGTTTTACGAGCAGTACTTC. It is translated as CASTTGTGFYEQYF.

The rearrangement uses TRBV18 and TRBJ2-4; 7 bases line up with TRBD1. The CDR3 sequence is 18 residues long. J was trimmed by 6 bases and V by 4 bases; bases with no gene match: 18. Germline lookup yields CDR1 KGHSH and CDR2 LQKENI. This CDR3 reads CASSRKTTGLGTLNIQYF. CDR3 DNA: TGTGCCAGCTCACGAAAAACGACAGGGCTGGGAACCTTAAACATTCAGTACTTC.

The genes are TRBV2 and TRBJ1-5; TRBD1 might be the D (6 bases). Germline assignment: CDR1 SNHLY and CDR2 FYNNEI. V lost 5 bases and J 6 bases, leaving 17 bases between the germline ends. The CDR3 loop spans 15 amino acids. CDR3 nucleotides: TGTGCCAGCAGTTTGTCTGGGTTGGACAGTCAGCCCCAGCATTTT. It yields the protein CASSLSGLDSQPQHF.

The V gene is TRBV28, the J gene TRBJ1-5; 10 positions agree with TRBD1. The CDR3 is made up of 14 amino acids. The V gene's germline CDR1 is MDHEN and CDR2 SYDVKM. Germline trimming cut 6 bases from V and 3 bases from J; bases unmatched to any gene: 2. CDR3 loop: CASRGTGVNQPQHF. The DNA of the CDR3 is TGTGCCAGCAGGGGGACAGGGGTCAATCAGCCCCAGCATTTT.

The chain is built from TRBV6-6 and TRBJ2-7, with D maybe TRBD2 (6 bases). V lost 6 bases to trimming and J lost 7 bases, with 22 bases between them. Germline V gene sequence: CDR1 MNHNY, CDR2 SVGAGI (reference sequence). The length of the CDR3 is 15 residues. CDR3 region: CASSVGGDGRSEQYF. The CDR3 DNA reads TGTGCCAGCAGCGTTGGAGGCGACGGGAGAAGTGAGCAGTACTTC.

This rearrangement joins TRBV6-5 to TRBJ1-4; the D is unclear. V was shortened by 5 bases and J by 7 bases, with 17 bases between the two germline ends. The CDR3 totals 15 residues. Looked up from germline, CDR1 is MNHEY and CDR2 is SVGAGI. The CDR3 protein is CASSPRRAGVEKLFF. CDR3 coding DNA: TGTGCCAGCAGTCCCCGACGGGCCGGGGTTGAAAAACTGTTTTTT.

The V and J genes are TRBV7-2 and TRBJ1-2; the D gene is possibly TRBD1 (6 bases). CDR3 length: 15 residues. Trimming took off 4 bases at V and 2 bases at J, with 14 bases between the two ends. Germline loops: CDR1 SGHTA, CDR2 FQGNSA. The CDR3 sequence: CASSSYRATNYGYTF. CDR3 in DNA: TGTGCCAGCAGCTCTTACAGGGCAACAAACTATGGCTACACCTTC.

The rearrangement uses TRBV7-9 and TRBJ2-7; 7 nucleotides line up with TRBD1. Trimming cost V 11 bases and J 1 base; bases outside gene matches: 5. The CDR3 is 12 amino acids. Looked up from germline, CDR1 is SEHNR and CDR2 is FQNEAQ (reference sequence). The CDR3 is CAAGTASYEQYF. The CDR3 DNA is TGTGCCGCCGGGACAGCGTCCTACGAGCAGTACTTC. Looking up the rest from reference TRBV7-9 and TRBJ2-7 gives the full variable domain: DTGVSQNPRHKITKRGQNVTFRCDPISEHNRLYWYRQTLGQGPEFLTYFQNEAQLEKSRLLSDRFSAERPKGSFSTLEIQRTEQGDSAMYLCAAGTASYEQYFGPGTRLTVT.

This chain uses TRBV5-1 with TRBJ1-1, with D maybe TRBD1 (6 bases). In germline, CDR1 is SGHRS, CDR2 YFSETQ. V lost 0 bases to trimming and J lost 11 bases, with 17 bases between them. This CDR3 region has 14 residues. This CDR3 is CASSLASSTRGAFF. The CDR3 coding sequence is TGCGCCAGCAGCTTGGCCAGTTCAACGAGGGGGGCTTTCTTT.

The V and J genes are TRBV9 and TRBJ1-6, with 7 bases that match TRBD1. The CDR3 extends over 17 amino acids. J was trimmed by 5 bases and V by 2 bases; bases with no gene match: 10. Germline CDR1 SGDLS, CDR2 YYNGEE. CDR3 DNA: TGTGCCAGCAGCGTCCCTCCCGACAGGGTGGATAATTCACCCCTCCACTTT. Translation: CASSVPPDRVDNSPLHF. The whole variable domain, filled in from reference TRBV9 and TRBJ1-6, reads DSGVTQTPKHLITATGQRVTLRCSPRSGDLSVYWYQQSLDQGLQFLIQYYNGEERAKGNILERFSAQQFPDLHSELNLSSLELGDSALYFCASSVPPDRVDNSPLHFGNGTRLTVT.

The CDR3 region has the DNA TGTGCCAGCAGCGAGGCCGGGACAGCTAACTATGGCTACACCTTC. Its protein product is CASSEAGTANYGYTF. The rearrangement links TRBV9 to TRBJ1-2; 7 bases agree with TRBD1. Germline loops: CDR1 SGDLS, CDR2 YYNGEE. CDR3 length: 15 amino acids. Trimming at V came to 3 bases and at J to 0 bases, leaving 5 bases not matched to a gene.

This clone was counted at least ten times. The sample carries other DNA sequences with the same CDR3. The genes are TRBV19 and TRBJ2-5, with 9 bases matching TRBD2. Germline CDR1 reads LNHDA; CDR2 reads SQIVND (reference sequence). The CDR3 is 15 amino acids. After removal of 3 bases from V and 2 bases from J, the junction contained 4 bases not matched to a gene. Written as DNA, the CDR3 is TGTGCCAGTAGTATCGGGCTAGCGGGACAAGAGACCCAGTACTTC. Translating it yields CASSIGLAGQETQYF.

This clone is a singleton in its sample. The CDR3 sequence: CASSPVGNQPQHF. The CDR3 bases are TGTGCCAGCAGTCCAGTGGGCAATCAGCCCCAGCATTTT. This chain uses TRBV6-5 with TRBJ1-5, with no clear D. Germline V gene data show CDR1 as MNHEY and CDR2 as SVGAGI. Trimming left V 5 bases short and J 2 bases short, with 7 bases between. The CDR3 extends over 13 amino acids.

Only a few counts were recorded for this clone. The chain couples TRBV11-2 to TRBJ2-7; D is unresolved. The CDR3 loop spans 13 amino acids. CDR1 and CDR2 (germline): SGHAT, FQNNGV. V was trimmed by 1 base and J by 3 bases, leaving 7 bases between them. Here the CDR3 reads CASSLGHSYEQYF. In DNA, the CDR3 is TGTGCCAGCAGCTTAGGGCACAGCTACGAGCAGTACTTC.

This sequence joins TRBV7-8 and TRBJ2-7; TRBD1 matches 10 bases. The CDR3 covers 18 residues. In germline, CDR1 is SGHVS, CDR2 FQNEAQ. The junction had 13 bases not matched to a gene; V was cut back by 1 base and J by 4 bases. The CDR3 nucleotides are TGTGCCAGCAGCTTAGTCCGAATCCCCGGGACAGGGGTATACGAGCAGTACTTC. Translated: CASSLVRIPGTGVYEQYF.

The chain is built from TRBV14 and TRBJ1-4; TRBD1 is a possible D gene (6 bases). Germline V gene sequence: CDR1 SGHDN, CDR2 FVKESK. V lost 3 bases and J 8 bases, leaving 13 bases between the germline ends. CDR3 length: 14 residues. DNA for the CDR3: TGTGCCAGCAGCCAGGGAGGGGGAGAAGAAAAACTGTTTTTT. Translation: CASSQGGGEEKLFF.

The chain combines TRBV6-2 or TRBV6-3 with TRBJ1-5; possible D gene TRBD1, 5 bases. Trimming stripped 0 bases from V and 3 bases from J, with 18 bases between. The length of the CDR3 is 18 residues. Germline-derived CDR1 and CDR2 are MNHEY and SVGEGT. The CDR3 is CASSYSSSAGQDNQPQHF. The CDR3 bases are TGTGCCAGCAGTTACTCGAGCTCTGCCGGACAAGACAATCAGCCCCAGCATTTT.

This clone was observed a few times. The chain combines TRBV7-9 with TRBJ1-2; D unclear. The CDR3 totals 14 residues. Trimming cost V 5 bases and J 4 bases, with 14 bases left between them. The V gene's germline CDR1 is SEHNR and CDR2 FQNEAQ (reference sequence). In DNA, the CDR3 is TGTGCCAGCAGCCCCCCAACGGGGTTCTATGGCTACACCTTC. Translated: CASSPPTGFYGYTF.

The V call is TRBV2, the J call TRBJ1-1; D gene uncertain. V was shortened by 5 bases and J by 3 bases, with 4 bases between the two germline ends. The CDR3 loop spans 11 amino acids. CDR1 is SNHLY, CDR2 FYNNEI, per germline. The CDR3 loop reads CASSLDTEAFF. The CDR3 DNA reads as TGTGCCAGCAGTCTCGACACTGAAGCTTTCTTT.

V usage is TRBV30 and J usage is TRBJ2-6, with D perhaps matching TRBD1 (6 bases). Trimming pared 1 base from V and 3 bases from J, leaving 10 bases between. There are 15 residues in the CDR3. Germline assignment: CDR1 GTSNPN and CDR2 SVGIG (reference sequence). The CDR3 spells CAWSAQGLGANVLTF. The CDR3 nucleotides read TGTGCCTGGAGTGCGCAGGGGCTTGGGGCCAACGTCCTGACTTTC.

The CDR3 reads CACIGVSANTF. CDR3 bases: TGTGCCTGTATCGGAGTGTCGGCCAACACCTTC. The chain recombines TRBV30 with TRBJ1-2; D is unclear. From germline, CDR1 is GTSNPN and CDR2 SVGIG (reference sequence). With 6 bases removed from V and 12 bases from J, the gap between germline ends came to 17 bases. This CDR3 comprises 11 residues.

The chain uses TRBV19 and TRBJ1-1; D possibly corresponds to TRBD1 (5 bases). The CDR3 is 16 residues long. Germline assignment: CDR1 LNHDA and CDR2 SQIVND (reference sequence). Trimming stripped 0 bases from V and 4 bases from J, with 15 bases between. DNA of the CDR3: TGTGCCAGTAGTATAGATGTAGGGGCGGGGTCCACTGAAGCTTTCTTT. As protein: CASSIDVGAGSTEAFF. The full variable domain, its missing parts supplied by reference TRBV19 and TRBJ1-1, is DGGITQSPKYLFRKEGQNVTLSCEQNLNHDAMYWYRQDPGQGLRLIYYSQIVNDFQKGDIAEGYSVSREKKESFPLTVTSAQKNPTAFYLCASSIDVGAGSTEAFFGQGTRLTVV.

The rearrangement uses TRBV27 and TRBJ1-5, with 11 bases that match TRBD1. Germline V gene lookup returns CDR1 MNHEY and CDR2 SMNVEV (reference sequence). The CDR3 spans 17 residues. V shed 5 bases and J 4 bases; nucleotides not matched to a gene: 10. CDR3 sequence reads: CASSALGQGGGNQPQHF. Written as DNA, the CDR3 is TGTGCCAGCAGTGCCTTGGGACAGGGGGGTGGGAATCAGCCCCAGCATTTT.

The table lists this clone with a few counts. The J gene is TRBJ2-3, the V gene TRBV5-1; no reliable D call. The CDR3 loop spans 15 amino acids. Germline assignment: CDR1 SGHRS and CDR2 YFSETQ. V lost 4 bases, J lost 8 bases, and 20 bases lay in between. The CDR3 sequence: CASSPDFLRRGTQYF. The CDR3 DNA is TGCGCCAGCAGCCCTGACTTTTTACGAAGAGGTACGCAGTATTTT.

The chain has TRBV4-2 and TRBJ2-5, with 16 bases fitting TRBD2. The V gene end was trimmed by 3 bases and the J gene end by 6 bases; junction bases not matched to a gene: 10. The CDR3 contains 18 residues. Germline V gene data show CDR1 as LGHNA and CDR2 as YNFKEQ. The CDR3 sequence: CASSQGTSGGAEGKTQYF. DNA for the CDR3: TGTGCCAGCAGCCAGGGGACTAGCGGGGGGGCCGAAGGGAAGACCCAGTACTTC.

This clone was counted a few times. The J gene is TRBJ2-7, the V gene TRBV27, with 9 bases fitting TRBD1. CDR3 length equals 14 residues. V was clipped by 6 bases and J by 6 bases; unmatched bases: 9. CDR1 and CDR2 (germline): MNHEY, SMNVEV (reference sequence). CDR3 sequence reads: CASRLYRGLGEQYF. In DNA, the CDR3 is TGTGCCAGCAGGTTGTACAGGGGGCTGGGCGAGCAGTACTTC.

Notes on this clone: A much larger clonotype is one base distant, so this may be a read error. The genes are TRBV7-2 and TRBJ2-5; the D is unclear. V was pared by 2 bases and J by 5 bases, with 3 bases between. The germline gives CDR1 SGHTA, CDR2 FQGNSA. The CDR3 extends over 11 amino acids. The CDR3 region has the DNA TGTGCCAGCAGCTTACATGAGACCCAGTACTTC. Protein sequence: CASSLHETQYF.